The clone carrying this TCR beta chain has more than one count but fewer than ten. The antigen is undetermined. The CDR3 totals 16 residues. The germline V gene encodes CDR1 MGHRA and CDR2 YSYEKL. V dropped 0 bases and J dropped 6 bases, with 16 bases sitting between them. This sample was taken from a study of T cell repertoires in cytomegalovirus infection. Looking at the study overall: Indications came from public TCR beta signatures; they pointed to CMV infection and to a matching HLA type.

Via MiXCR, TCRdb re-called the reads, giving one row per CDR3 protein. The sample shows 650,000 to 900,000 distinct CDR3 sequences, approximately 32% of them seen only once. Points from the study as a whole: CMV carriers having the relevant HLA were flagged by cumulative public TCR beta family frequency. Ex vivo, HLA-C-restricted CMV-specific TCR beta clonotypes prevailed over the rest of the response.

This sequence originates from a human donor in good health (CMV status not recorded). Some clones in this sample may be carry-over from other donors' samples. The sample was cultured CD8+ T cells from PBMCs, taken from culture after CMV antigen stimulation. The chain is built from TRBV4-1 and TRBJ2-3, with D possibly being TRBD1 (6 bases). CDR3 sequence: CASSQEDSGFSDTQYF. The DNA of the CDR3 is TGCGCCAGCAGCCAAGAGGACAGTGGGTTTAGCGATACGCAGTATTTT.